The clone carrying this TCR beta chain was counted at least ten times. This specimen belongs to a study of neurological immune-mediated disorders. The study built sorted libraries from 1 million CD4+ or CD8+ T cells. Synthesis of cDNA used 5'RACE (with 10-nucleotide random UMIs). Using its own MiXCR run on the 5' RACE reads, TCRdb lists one record per CDR3 protein. The data contain 25,000 to 35,000 distinct CDR3 sequences, approximately 4% of them singletons. The CDR3 loop spans 14 amino acids. Trimming stripped 6 bases from V and 7 bases from J, with 15 bases between. Sequenced sample: CD4+ T cells from blood. J is TRBJ1-4 and V is TRBV12-3 or TRBV12-4; maybe TRBD1 (5 bases). The sequence came from a woman in her 40s in good health. DNA for the CDR3: TGTGCCAGCAGATTTGGAGGGGCAGGTGAAAAACTGTTTTTT. Its translation: CASRFGGAGEKLFF.